This is a list of T cell receptor beta chains from one sample in a study of T cell responses to AZD1222 COVID-19 vaccine. Repertoires were generated with immunoSEQ multiplex PCR, while TCRdb's copy carries only in-frame clones and drops some. Found here are 190,000 or so clones, approximately 90% of them singletons; the top ten hold 25% to 30%. The sequencing here drew on peripheral blood, taken 28 days after the second AZD1222 dose. The receptor source for this set is an adult who received the AZD1222 COVID-19 vaccine. CDR3s include the opening cysteine and the closing phenylalanine or tryptophan. The D gene is left open where the match is weak. Some rows mark clone size as missing; the rest say once, few, many or name a class of expanded clone.

j_call clone_size d_call v_call cdr3_nt cdr3_aa
TRBJ1-6 . . TRBV7-2 TGTGCCAGCAGCCGGGACCTGGGTTCACCCCTCCACTTT CASSRDLGSPLHF
TRBJ1-5 . . TRBV23-1 TGCGCCAGCCACTTTAAACAGGGTTACAATCAGCCCCAGCATTTT CASHFKQGYNQPQHF
TRBJ1-2 . . TRBV24-1 TGTGCCACCAGTGATCCCCCGAATAACTATGGCTACACCTTC CATSDPPNNYGYTF
TRBJ2-7 . . TRBV21-1 TGTGCCAGCAGCATACCGGGACAGGGATCCCTCGAGCAGTACTTC CASSIPGQGSLEQYF
TRBJ2-7 . . TRBV28 TGTGCCAGCAGTTTATTTGACTACTCCTACGAGCAGTACTTC CASSLFDYSYEQYF
TRBJ2-7 . . TRBV9 TGTGCCAGCAGCGCCTTGGGTTACGAGCAGTACTTC CASSALGYEQYF
TRBJ2-2 . . TRBV10-1 TGCGCCAGCAGTCCCCAGGGGATTTTCACCGGGGAGCTGTTTTTT CASSPQGIFTGELFF
TRBJ2-7 . TRBD2 TRBV6-5 TGTGCCAGCAGCTTCTCTAGCGGACCGCAGTACTTC CASSFSSGPQYF
TRBJ2-7 . . TRBV7-2 TGTGCCACCAGCCCTGCCGGGGTCGTCTACGAGCAGTACTTC CATSPAGVVYEQYF
TRBJ2-7 . TRBD1 TRBV27 TGTGCCAGCAGTTTATCGGCAGGGGGCGAGTACGAGCAGTACTTC CASSLSAGGEYEQYF
TRBJ1-4 . . TRBV19 TGTGCCAGTACCGGAGTGGCAGCTATTAATGAAAAACTGTTTTTT CASTGVAAINEKLFF
TRBJ1-1 . . TRBV5-1 TGCGCCAGCAGCTTCCGGGGGCAGGGCACTGAAGCTTTCTTT CASSFRGQGTEAFF
TRBJ2-7 . TRBD1 TRBV28 TGTGCCAGCATCATCGGGACAGGGCGCGGCGAGCAGTACTTC CASIIGTGRGEQYF
TRBJ2-3 . . TRBV21-1 TGTGCCAGCAGCACTACTAGCGGGAGCCTTAGCACAGATACGCAGTATTTT CASSTTSGSLSTDTQYF
TRBJ2-7 . TRBD2 TRBV29-1 TGCAGCGTTGGAAGCGGGAGCTACGAGCAGTACTTC CSVGSGSYEQYF
TRBJ1-3 . TRBD1 TRBV28 TGTGCCAGCAGTGAATCCGGACAGGGTAGTGGAAACACCATATATTTT CASSESGQGSGNTIYF
TRBJ2-3 . . TRBV19 TGTGCCACCGCGATGCAGGGCACAGATACGCAGTATTTT CATAMQGTDTQYF
TRBJ1-3 . . TRBV9 TGTGCCAGCAGCGCCCTCGACAGTCCGCCAACTGGAAACACCATATATTTT CASSALDSPPTGNTIYF
TRBJ1-2 . . TRBV24-1 TGTGCCACCTCCGGGACCAGCTATGGCTACACCTTC CATSGTSYGYTF
TRBJ2-7 once . TRBV3-1/TRBV3-2 TGTGCCAGCAGCCACGGGACACGCGAGCAGTACTTC CASSHGTREQYF
TRBJ2-1 . . TRBV7-8 TGTGCCAGCAGCCCCCCGGGCCTAACGTACAATGAGCAGTTCTTC CASSPPGLTYNEQFF
TRBJ2-2 . . TRBV5-4 TGTGCCAGCAGCTTGGGAGACAGCCCCGGGGAGCTGTTTTTT CASSLGDSPGELFF
TRBJ2-1 . TRBD2 TRBV12-3/TRBV12-4 TGTGCCACCCGGGAGGGCCCACACAATGAGCAGTTCTTC CATREGPHNEQFF
TRBJ2-7 . TRBD2 TRBV11-3 TGTGCCAGCAGCCCAGGGACAGCTGGGACTAGCGGGAGTTACGAGCAGTACTTC CASSPGTAGTSGSYEQYF
TRBJ2-2 . . TRBV5-1 TGCGCCAGCAGCTTGGCTCTAGTCCAGAGGAACACCGGGGAGCTGTTTTTT CASSLALVQRNTGELFF
TRBJ2-3 . . TRBV19 TGTGCAGCTTCCAGTAGCAGGACGCAGTATTTT CAASSSRTQYF
TRBJ2-3 . TRBD2 TRBV4-1 TGCGCCAGCAGCCACCCCGGACTAGCGGTGATGGATACGCAGTATTTT CASSHPGLAVMDTQYF
TRBJ2-2 . . TRBV5-4 TGTGCCAGCAGCTCCCCGGGTGGGGGGCGGAACACCGGGGAGCTGTTTTTT CASSSPGGGRNTGELFF
TRBJ2-2 . TRBD2 TRBV4-2 TGTGCCAGCAGCCAAGATGCCGGGAGGGCGGCCACCGGGGAGCTGTTTTTT CASSQDAGRAATGELFF
TRBJ1-2 . . TRBV28 TGTGCCAGCAGAACCGGGGGCGCTAACTATGGCTACACCTTC CASRTGGANYGYTF
TRBJ2-2 . . TRBV12-3/TRBV12-4 TGTGCCAGCAGTTTAAGCCGTGGGGAGCTGTTTTTT CASSLSRGELFF
TRBJ1-1 . . TRBV19 TGTGCCAGTAGTGCTTCCCTGACAGTGAACACTGAAGCTTTCTTT CASSASLTVNTEAFF
TRBJ1-5 . . TRBV11-2 TGTGCCAGCAGCCCCGGTGCCACAAGGAGCAATCAGCCCCAGCATTTT CASSPGATRSNQPQHF
TRBJ2-1 few TRBD2 TRBV7-2 TGTGCCAGCAGCTCCATGGGGCTAGCGGGAGCTCATGAGCAGTTCTTC CASSSMGLAGAHEQFF
TRBJ1-5 . TRBD1 TRBV24-1 TGTGCCACCAGTGATTCGCGACAGGGGATCGGCAATCAGCCCCAGCATTTT CATSDSRQGIGNQPQHF
TRBJ2-3 . . TRBV5-6 TGTGCCAGCAGCTTGTCGGGTTACGGCACAGATACGCAGTATTTT CASSLSGYGTDTQYF
TRBJ1-5 . . TRBV2 TGTGCCAGCAGGCAGGGTCCGATAAATCAGCCCCAGCATTTT CASRQGPINQPQHF
TRBJ2-2 . TRBD1 TRBV3-1/TRBV3-2 TGTGCCAGCAGCCGCAGACAGGGGACCACCGCCGGGGAGCTGTTTTTT CASSRRQGTTAGELFF
TRBJ2-2 . . TRBV5-1 TGCGCCAGCAGCTTGGTTGGGAACACCGGGGAGCTGTTTTTT CASSLVGNTGELFF
TRBJ2-1 . TRBD1 TRBV19 TGTGCCAGTAGTTTCGGACAGGGAGACAATGAGCAGTTCTTC CASSFGQGDNEQFF
TRBJ2-3 . . TRBV21-1 TGTGCCAGCAGCCCCCCCGGAGGAGATACGCAGTATTTT CASSPPGGDTQYF
TRBJ1-4 . TRBD1 TRBV6-5 TGTGCCAGCAAAAGGGGGCAGGGCCTGGGTGAAAAACTGTTTTTT CASKRGQGLGEKLFF
TRBJ2-2 . . TRBV18 TGTGCCAGCTCACCAGGATCAGGGGCAAACACCGGGGAGCTGTTTTTT CASSPGSGANTGELFF
TRBJ2-7 . . TRBV4-2 TGTGCCACCCTCGGAGGCCTACGCTCCTACGAGCAGTACTTC CATLGGLRSYEQYF
TRBJ2-3 . TRBD2 TRBV19 TGTGCCAGTAGTAGCGGTAGCGGGATGACAGATACGCAGTATTTT CASSSGSGMTDTQYF
TRBJ2-7 . . TRBV10-3 TGTGCCATCAGTGAGGGATGGAGGGGGGACGAGCAGTACTTC CAISEGWRGDEQYF
TRBJ2-1 . . TRBV9 TGTGCCAGCAGCGTAGAAGGCCTAGAATGGAATGAGCAGTTCTTC CASSVEGLEWNEQFF
TRBJ2-2 . TRBD2 TRBV24-1 TGTGCCACCAGTGTCGGAGCGGGAGAGGGCGGGGAGCTGTTTTTT CATSVGAGEGGELFF
TRBJ1-1 . . TRBV3-1/TRBV3-2 TGTGCCAGCAGCGAAGCGAGACAGTCCCGCCACACTGAAGCTTTCTTT CASSEARQSRHTEAFF
TRBJ2-7 . . TRBV7-3 TGTGCCAGCAGCCCGAACTCCTACGAGCAGTACTTC CASSPNSYEQYF
TRBJ2-3 . . TRBV9 TGTGCCAGCAGCCCAGAGGGGTACGGTCCAGATACGCAGTATTTT CASSPEGYGPDTQYF
TRBJ1-6 . TRBD1 TRBV9 TGTGCCAGCAGCGTGACAGGGGAATACTCACCCCTCCACTTT CASSVTGEYSPLHF
TRBJ1-1 once TRBD1 TRBV6-2/TRBV6-3 TGTGCCAGCAGCCAGGGGGCTGAAGCTTTCTTT CASSQGAEAFF
TRBJ2-2 . TRBD2 TRBV4-2 TGTGCCAGCAGCCAGGATAGCGGGAGGTCTGTCGGGGAGCTGTTTTTT CASSQDSGRSVGELFF
TRBJ2-5 once . TRBV19 TGTGCCAGTAGTATTGGGTCAGGGAGGTTGGAGACCCAGTACTTC CASSIGSGRLETQYF
TRBJ2-2 . . TRBV18 TGTGCCAGCTCACCACAGAGCACCGGGGAGCTGTTTTTT CASSPQSTGELFF
TRBJ1-2 . TRBD1 TRBV30 TGTGCCTGGAGTCGTTTAGGGGGCGGTCGGGGCTACACCTTC CAWSRLGGGRGYTF